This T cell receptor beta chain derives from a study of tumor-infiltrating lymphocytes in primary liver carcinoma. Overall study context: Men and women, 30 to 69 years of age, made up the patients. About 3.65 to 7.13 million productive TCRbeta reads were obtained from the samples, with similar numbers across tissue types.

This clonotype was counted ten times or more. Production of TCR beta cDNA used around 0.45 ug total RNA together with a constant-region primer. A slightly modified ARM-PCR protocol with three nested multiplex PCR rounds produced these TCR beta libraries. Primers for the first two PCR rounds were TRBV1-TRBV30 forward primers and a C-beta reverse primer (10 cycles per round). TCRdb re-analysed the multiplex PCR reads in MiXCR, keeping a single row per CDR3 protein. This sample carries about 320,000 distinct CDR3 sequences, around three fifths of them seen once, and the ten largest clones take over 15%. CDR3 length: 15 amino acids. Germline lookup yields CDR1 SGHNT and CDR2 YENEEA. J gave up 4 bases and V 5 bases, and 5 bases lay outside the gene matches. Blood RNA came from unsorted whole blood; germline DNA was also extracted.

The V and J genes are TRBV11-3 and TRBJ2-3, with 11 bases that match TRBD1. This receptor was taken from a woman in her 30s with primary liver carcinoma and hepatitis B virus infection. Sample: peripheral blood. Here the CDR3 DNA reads TGTGCCAGCAGCCCGGACAGGGGGCGTTCAGATACGCAGTATTTT. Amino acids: CASSPDRGRSDTQYF.